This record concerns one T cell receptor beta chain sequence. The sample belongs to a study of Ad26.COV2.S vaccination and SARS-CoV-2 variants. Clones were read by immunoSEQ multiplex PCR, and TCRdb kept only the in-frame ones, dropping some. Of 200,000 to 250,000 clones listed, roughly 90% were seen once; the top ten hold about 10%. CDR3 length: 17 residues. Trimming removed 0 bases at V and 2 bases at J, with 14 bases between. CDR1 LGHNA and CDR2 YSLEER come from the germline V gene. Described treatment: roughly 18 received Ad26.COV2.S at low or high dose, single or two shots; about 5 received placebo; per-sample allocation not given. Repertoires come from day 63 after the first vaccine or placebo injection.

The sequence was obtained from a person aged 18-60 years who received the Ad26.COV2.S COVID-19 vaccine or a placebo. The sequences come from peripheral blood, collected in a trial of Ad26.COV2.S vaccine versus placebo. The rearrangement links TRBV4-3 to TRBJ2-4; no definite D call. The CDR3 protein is CASSQDRSWGTKNIQYF. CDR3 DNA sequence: TGCGCCAGCAGCCAAGATCGGAGCTGGGGAACCAAAAACATTCAGTACTTC.